Below, 25 T cell receptor beta chains from the same sample are listed, as sequenced in a study of blood T cell repertoires in COVID-19. TCRdb's copy holds only in-frame clones and misses some; the assay was immunoSEQ multiplex PCR. The sample lists roughly 300,000 clones, roughly 86% occurring once. Sequenced input: peripheral blood. The source of these receptors is a woman between 45 and 65 years old who had recovered from COVID-19.

The gene calls are TRBV30 and TRBJ2-4; D possibly corresponds to TRBD1 (6 bases). Germline V gene sequence: CDR1 GTSNPN, CDR2 SVGIG (reference sequence). V was trimmed by 1 base and J by 9 bases, leaving 16 bases between them. This CDR3 spans 14 amino acids. DNA for the CDR3: TGTGCCTGGAGTGGAATCAGGGGTGTTGGCATTCAGTACTTC. Its protein is CAWSGIRGVGIQYF.

The chain links TRBV29-1 to TRBJ1-1; the match to TRBD1 covers 10 bases. Trimming at V came to 5 bases and at J to 6 bases, leaving 9 bases not matched to a gene. The CDR3 has 14 residues. Germline CDR1 SQVTM, CDR2 ANQGSEA. The CDR3 reads CSVSWTGGAPEAFF. The CDR3 region has the DNA TGCAGCGTTTCTTGGACAGGGGGTGCCCCTGAAGCTTTCTTT.

CDR3 sequence reads: CASSQTGGGYQPQHF. CDR3 nucleotide sequence: TGTGCCAGCAGCCAGACAGGGGGCGGCTATCAGCCCCAGCATTTT. The rearrangement uses TRBV5-5 and TRBJ1-5; 10 nucleotides align to TRBD1. V shed 4 bases and J 5 bases; nucleotides not matched to a gene: 6. The length of the CDR3 is 15 residues. Germline CDR1 and CDR2: SGHKS and YYEKEE (reference sequence).

The chain combines TRBV4-1 with TRBJ1-6; D uncertain. Trimming stripped 0 bases from V and 4 bases from J, with 16 bases between. This CDR3 region has 18 residues. Germline V gene lookup returns CDR1 MGHRA and CDR2 YSYEKL. The CDR3 loop reads CASSQDGFSAAYNSPLHF. The DNA of the CDR3 is TGCGCCAGCAGCCAAGATGGATTTTCGGCGGCGTATAATTCACCCCTCCACTTT.

The CDR3: CASRPRTGQETQYF. In DNA, the CDR3 is TGTGCAAGTCGCCCTCGGACAGGCCAAGAGACCCAGTACTTC. The rearrangement links TRBV12-2 to TRBJ2-5; the tabulated D call, TRBD1, remains unverified against the DNA. TRBV12-2 is a listed pseudogene. This CDR3 comprises 14 residues.

The chain employs TRBV7-2 and TRBJ2-5; tentative D call: TRBD1 (5 bases). Germline lookup yields CDR1 SGHTA and CDR2 FQGNSA. CDR3 length equals 14 residues. V dropped 0 bases and J dropped 4 bases, with 9 bases sitting between them. The CDR3 protein is CASSLADRSETQYF. The CDR3 DNA sequence: TGTGCCAGCAGCTTAGCCGACAGATCAGAGACCCAGTACTTC. Based on the CDR3 plus reference TRBV7-2 and TRBJ2-5, the full variable domain is GAGVSQSPSNKVTEKGKDVELRCDPISGHTALYWYRQSLGQGLEFLIYFQGNSAPDKSGLPSDRFSAERTGGSVSTLTIQRTQQEDSAVYLCASSLADRSETQYFGPGTRLLVL.

The chain links TRBV2 to TRBJ2-2; the match to TRBD1 covers 7 bases. This CDR3 contains 15 residues. J gave up 4 bases and V 4 bases, and 6 bases lay outside the gene matches. Germline CDR1 SNHLY, CDR2 FYNNEI. The CDR3 protein is CASSVEQGITGELFF. The CDR3 nucleotides read TGTGCCAGCAGTGTGGAACAGGGGATCACCGGGGAGCTGTTTTTT.

The chain recombines TRBV7-3 with TRBJ2-2, with D hard to call. The CDR3 loop spans 14 amino acids. The germline V and J ends were trimmed by 5 bases and 5 bases, with 12 bases remaining between them. The germline gives CDR1 SGHTA, CDR2 FQGTGA. In nucleotides, the CDR3 is TGTGCCAGCAGCCCTAGTCTGCGGACCGGGGAGCTGTTTTTT. Protein: CASSPSLRTGELFF.

The J gene is TRBJ1-5, the V gene TRBV7-2; D ambiguous. The CDR3 runs to 14 residues. Between the trimmed V and J ends, which lost 3 bases and 2 bases, there was a span of 8 bases. Germline V gene data show CDR1 as SGHTA and CDR2 as FQGNSA. CDR3 bases: TGTGCCAGCAGCTTCCGGGTGGGCAATCAGCCCCAGCATTTT. Amino acid sequence: CASSFRVGNQPQHF.

V is TRBV5-4 and J is TRBJ2-1; TRBD1 might be the D (5 bases). Trimming took 4 bases from V and 7 from J, leaving 12 bases between them. The CDR3 length is 13 residues. Germline loops: CDR1 SGHNT, CDR2 YYREEE (reference sequence). The CDR3: CASSAGYRNEQFF. The CDR3 DNA reads as TGTGCCAGCAGCGCAGGGTACCGAAATGAGCAGTTCTTC.

There are a few counts of this clone. The V and J genes are TRBV7-2 and TRBJ1-3; 7 nucleotides agree with TRBD1. There are 15 residues in the CDR3. Germline V CDR1 and CDR2: SGHTA, FQGNSA. The junction had 10 bases not matched to a gene; V was cut back by 7 bases and J by 4 bases. The CDR3 region is CASTYTPDRGNTIYF. DNA of the CDR3: TGTGCCAGCACCTATACGCCGGACAGGGGAAACACCATATATTTT. The whole variable domain, filled in from reference TRBV7-2 and TRBJ1-3, reads GAGVSQSPSNKVTEKGKDVELRCDPISGHTALYWYRQSLGQGLEFLIYFQGNSAPDKSGLPSDRFSAERTGGSVSTLTIQRTQQEDSAVYLCASTYTPDRGNTIYFGEGSWLTVV.

The chain links TRBV19 to TRBJ2-1; D not resolved. The CDR3 length is 13 residues. Deletions cut 0 bases from V and 12 bases from J, with 12 bases between. Germline V gene lookup returns CDR1 LNHDA and CDR2 SQIVND (reference sequence). This CDR3 reads CASSIETARMQFF. The CDR3 nucleotides are TGTGCCAGTAGTATAGAGACTGCGCGTATGCAGTTCTTC.

The gene calls are TRBV20-1 and TRBJ1-2; maybe TRBD1 (6 bases). Germline CDR1 reads DFQATT; CDR2 reads SNEGSKA (reference sequence). V lost 2 bases and J lost 8, with 9 bases in between. CDR3 length: 11 residues. The CDR3 loop reads CSARNRAGYTF. CDR3 nucleotides: TGCAGTGCTAGAAACAGGGCGGGCTACACCTTC.

The gene calls are TRBV10-1 and TRBJ2-1; 11 positions agree with TRBD2. Germline CDR1 is WNHNN and CDR2 is SYGVQD (reference sequence). Trimming cost V 4 bases and J 7 bases; bases outside gene matches: 6. CDR3 length equals 15 residues. The CDR3 spells CASSVNLAGGNEQFF. CDR3 coding DNA: TGCGCCAGCAGTGTGAACCTAGCGGGGGGAAATGAGCAGTTCTTC.

V gene TRBV5-4 combines with J gene TRBJ2-3; no reliable D call. CDR3 length equals 13 residues. The germline V gene encodes CDR1 SGHNT and CDR2 YYREEE (reference sequence). V lost 0 bases and J lost 1, with 3 bases in between. The CDR3 region is CASSLAGTDTQYF. The DNA for the CDR3 is TGTGCCAGCAGCTTGGCCGGCACAGATACGCAGTATTTT.

The CDR3 is CASSPAGTGQGAFF. The CDR3 DNA reads as TGTGCCAGCAGTCCAGCGGGGACAGGGCAGGGTGCTTTCTTT. The rearrangement joins TRBV28 to TRBJ1-1, with 9 bases that match TRBD1. Germline V CDR1 and CDR2: MDHEN, SYDVKM. The CDR3 has 14 amino acids. V was clipped by 5 bases and J by 11 bases; unmatched bases: 12.

The chain carries TRBV18 and TRBJ2-7; D gene ambiguous. Germline lookup yields CDR1 KGHSH and CDR2 LQKENI. The CDR3 has 15 amino acids. Trimming cost V 6 bases and J 1 base, with 16 bases left between them. The CDR3 loop is CASSFSAAMSYEQYF. CDR3 DNA: TGTGCCAGCTCGTTCAGCGCGGCTATGTCCTACGAGCAGTACTTC.

The chain is built from TRBV11-3 and TRBJ2-2, with a weak D call TRBD2 (6 bases). V lost 5 bases and J lost 7, with 14 bases in between. The CDR3 spans 14 residues. CDR1 is SGHNT and CDR2 is YENEEA in the germline V gene. DNA of the CDR3: TGTGCCAGCAGCCCTCGCCGGGGGAACGGGGAGCTGTTTTTT. Translation: CASSPRRGNGELFF.

The V and J genes are TRBV5-1 and TRBJ2-3; possibly TRBD2 for D (5 bases). CDR3 length: 15 amino acids. Trimming shortened V by 0 bases and J by 6 bases, and 14 bases separated the two germline ends. Germline V CDR1 and CDR2: SGHRS, YFSETQ. The CDR3 is CASSLASGAFDTQYF. CDR3 nucleotides: TGCGCCAGCAGCTTGGCAAGCGGTGCTTTTGATACGCAGTATTTT. The full variable domain, with the rest looked up from reference TRBV5-1 and TRBJ2-3, is KAGVTQTPRYLIKTRGQQVTLSCSPISGHRSVSWYQQTPGQGLQFLFEYFSETQRNKGNFPGRFSGRQFSNSRSEMNVSTLELGDSALYLCASSLASGAFDTQYFGPGTRLTVL.

The chain employs TRBV19 and TRBJ1-1; D ambiguous. CDR3 length equals 14 residues. CDR1 LNHDA and CDR2 SQIVND come from the germline V gene (reference sequence). The germline V and J ends were trimmed by 3 bases and 0 bases, with 8 bases remaining between them. CDR3: CASSIGGMNTEAFF. In DNA form, the CDR3 reads TGTGCCAGTAGTATCGGAGGAATGAACACTGAAGCTTTCTTT.

The chain combines TRBV6-1 with TRBJ1-5; perhaps TRBD1 as D (5 bases). Germline CDR1 MNHNS, CDR2 SASEGT. This CDR3 spans 17 amino acids. Trimming left V 0 bases short and J 1 base short, with 13 bases between. The CDR3 sequence is CASSEARGRRSNQPQHF. The CDR3 DNA sequence: TGTGCCAGCAGTGAAGCGCGGGGCAGACGAAGCAATCAGCCCCAGCATTTT.

This chain links TRBV5-1 with TRBJ2-7; 12 bases are shared with TRBD2. CDR3 length: 15 residues. Germline values: CDR1 SGHRS, CDR2 YFSETQ. With 0 bases clipped from V and 5 bases from J, the junction kept 3 bases outside the gene matches. The CDR3 DNA is TGCGCCAGCAGCTTGGGACTAGCGGGGGAACACGAGCAGTACTTC. This codes for CASSLGLAGEHEQYF.

The V call is TRBV30, the J call TRBJ1-2, with unresolved D. The CDR3 runs to 13 residues. Trimming left V 2 bases short and J 4 bases short, with 11 bases between. CDR1 is GTSNPN, CDR2 SVGIG, per germline (reference sequence). DNA of the CDR3: TGTGCCTGGAGTATCGGGATTTCCTATGGCTACACCTTC. Protein sequence: CAWSIGISYGYTF. Full variable domain (remainder filled in from reference TRBV30 and TRBJ1-2): SQTIHQWPATLVQPVGSPLSLECTVEGTSNPNLYWYRQAAGRGLQLLFYSVGIGQISSEVPQNLSASRPQDRQFILSSKKLLLSDSGFYLCAWSIGISYGYTFGSGTRLTVV.

The chain carries TRBV9 and TRBJ1-1; the D is unclear. Trimming pared 2 bases from V and 3 bases from J, leaving 14 bases between. The CDR3 has 15 amino acids. Germline-derived CDR1 and CDR2 are SGDLS and YYNGEE. The CDR3 nucleotides read TGTGCCAGCAGCGTTGGTTCGGTGAGGGACACTGAAGCTTTCTTT. It codes for CASSVGSVRDTEAFF.

The CDR3 nucleotides read TGTGCCAGCAGTCCAGGGACAGGGAGGGGGCTGGGTGGCTACACCTTC. It codes for CASSPGTGRGLGGYTF. This chain uses TRBV28 with TRBJ1-2, with 9 bases fitting TRBD1. This CDR3 is 16 amino acids long. V dropped 5 bases and J dropped 7; count of bases not matched to a gene: 14. CDR1 and CDR2 from the germline V gene are MDHEN and SYDVKM.